The 28 T cell receptor beta chains given below trace back to one sample, sequenced in a study of cytomegalovirus exposure and HLA in healthy donors. Sequenced by immunoSEQ multiplex PCR; TCRdb stores in-frame clones only, minus some. The sample yields some 130,000 clones, roughly 89% seen once. The specimen was PBMCs. These receptors were obtained from a woman aged 18-35 years in good health and CMV-seronegative.

V usage is TRBV27 and J usage is TRBJ1-4, with a possible D match to TRBD1 (6 bases). The CDR3 consists of 16 residues. Germline loops: CDR1 MNHEY, CDR2 SMNVEV (reference sequence). V was trimmed by 2 bases and J by 8 bases, leaving 18 bases between them. The CDR3 spells CASSLATGPSREKLFF. In DNA, the CDR3 is TGTGCCAGCAGTTTAGCAACAGGGCCCTCCCGGGAAAAACTGTTTTTT. Together with reference TRBV27 and TRBJ1-4, the CDR3 gives the full variable domain: EAQVTQNPRYLITVTGKKLTVTCSQNMNHEYMSWYRQDPGLGLRQIYYSMNVEVTDKGDVPEGYKVSRKEKRNFPLILESPSPNQTSLYFCASSLATGPSREKLFFGSGTQLSVL.

J is TRBJ1-2 and V is TRBV6-5; 9 bases are a match to TRBD1. After removal of 2 bases from V and 5 bases from J, the junction contained 3 bases not matched to a gene. The CDR3 has 14 residues. CDR1 is MNHEY and CDR2 is SVGAGI in the germline V gene. CDR3 nucleotides: TGTGCCAGCAGTTACGTGGGACAGGGTTATGGCTACACCTTC. It encodes CASSYVGQGYGYTF.

The V call is TRBV6-5, the J call TRBJ2-1; 13 nucleotides align to TRBD2. This CDR3 contains 16 residues. Germline lookup yields CDR1 MNHEY and CDR2 SVGAGI. V lost 4 bases and J lost 9; bases outside the gene matches: 9. The CDR3 spells CASSFIRTSGGGEQFF. The CDR3 DNA reads TGTGCCAGCAGTTTCATTCGGACTAGCGGGGGTGGTGAGCAGTTCTTC.

In DNA, the CDR3 is TGTGCCAGCAGCTTTCTTCTCTACAATCAGCCCCAGCATTTT. Protein sequence: CASSFLLYNQPQHF. The rearrangement joins TRBV5-8 to TRBJ1-5; D gene ambiguous. Germline V lookup: CDR1 SGHTS, CDR2 YDEGEE. The V and J ends lost 2 bases and 3 bases respectively, with 9 bases between them. The CDR3 is 14 amino acids.

The V call is TRBV11-2, the J call TRBJ2-7, with 10 positions matching TRBD2. The CDR3 consists of 15 residues. V was clipped by 2 bases and J by 4 bases; unmatched bases: 5. Germline V gene lookup returns CDR1 SGHAT and CDR2 FQNNGV. CDR3: CASSLWASGGYEQYF. The CDR3 bases are TGTGCCAGCAGCTTATGGGCTAGCGGGGGTTACGAGCAGTACTTC.

The chain employs TRBV7-9 and TRBJ1-5; the match to TRBD1 covers 7 bases. V was pared by 4 bases and J by 7 bases, with 7 bases of the junction left unmatched. Germline loops: CDR1 SEHNR, CDR2 FQNEAQ (reference sequence). The length of the CDR3 is 14 residues. For the CDR3, the DNA is TGTGCCAGCAGCTCCCAGGGGGGAGGCCAGCCCCAGCATTTT. Protein sequence: CASSSQGGGQPQHF. Supplemented by reference TRBV7-9 and TRBJ1-5, the full variable domain reads DTGVSQNPRHKITKRGQNVTFRCDPISEHNRLYWYRQTLGQGPEFLTYFQNEAQLEKSRLLSDRFSAERPKGSFSTLEIQRTEQGDSAMYLCASSSQGGGQPQHFGDGTRLSIL.

The chain recombines TRBV6-6 with TRBJ2-3; tentatively, D is TRBD2 (8 bases). The germline V and J ends were trimmed by 7 bases and 5 bases, with 22 bases remaining between them. The CDR3 is made up of 16 amino acids. CDR1 and CDR2 from the germline V gene are MNHNY and SVGAGI (reference sequence). The CDR3 loop is CASIKGGAGDRDTQYF. The CDR3 region has the DNA TGTGCCAGCATCAAAGGGGGAGCGGGGGACAGAGATACGCAGTATTTT.

The V gene is TRBV4-2, the J gene TRBJ1-4; TRBD1 aligns across 10 bases. The CDR3 totals 15 residues. Trimming removed 1 base from V and 8 bases from J; junction bases left unmatched: 4. Looked up from germline, CDR1 is LGHNA and CDR2 is YNFKEQ. DNA for the CDR3: TGTGCCAGCAGCCAAGGAGGGACAGGGGTCGAAAAACTGTTTTTT. This translates into CASSQGGTGVEKLFF.

The chain employs TRBV5-8 and TRBJ1-3, with D unresolved. Germline CDR1 and CDR2: SGHTS and YDEGEE. Trimming left V 0 bases short and J 0 bases short, with 10 bases between. This CDR3 has 16 amino acids. DNA for the CDR3: TGTGCCAGCAGCTTGGGGCTGACACCCTCTGGAAACACCATATATTTT. It yields the protein CASSLGLTPSGNTIYF.

CDR3: CAAGQGMNTEAFF. The CDR3 region has the DNA TGTGCCGCGGGGCAGGGCATGAACACTGAAGCTTTCTTT. This chain connects TRBV7-9 to TRBJ1-1; D perhaps matches TRBD1 (5 bases). This CDR3 is built from 13 residues. Germline lookup yields CDR1 SEHNR and CDR2 FQNEAQ (reference sequence). The ends were cut back, 11 bases at V and 0 bases at J, with 13 bases in the middle.

The V gene is TRBV5-1, the J gene TRBJ1-2; TRBD1 is a possible D gene (5 bases). The CDR3 runs to 15 residues. The germline gives CDR1 SGHRS, CDR2 YFSETQ. The V gene lost 2 bases and the J gene lost 8 bases, with 19 bases spanning the gap. This chain's CDR3 is CASSLPVGQAGGYTF. Here the CDR3 DNA reads TGCGCCAGCAGCTTACCAGTCGGACAAGCTGGGGGCTACACCTTC.

The CDR3 DNA sequence: TGTGCCAGCCGAGACAGGGGAGGAGTGGACACTGAAGCTTTCTTT. It encodes CASRDRGGVDTEAFF. This chain links TRBV2 with TRBJ1-1; TRBD1 aligns across 8 bases. J was trimmed by 3 bases and V by 8 bases; bases with no gene match: 11. In germline, CDR1 is SNHLY, CDR2 FYNNEI. This CDR3 is built from 15 residues.

The rearrangement links TRBV5-1 to TRBJ2-5; the D gene is possibly TRBD1 (6 bases). The germline gives CDR1 SGHRS, CDR2 YFSETQ. Trimming took off 7 bases at V and 3 bases at J, with 16 bases between the two ends. This CDR3 has 14 residues. This CDR3 reads CASYLGAGEETQYF. The CDR3 DNA sequence: TGCGCCAGCTACCTCGGGGCAGGGGAAGAGACCCAGTACTTC. Drawing the rest from reference TRBV5-1 and TRBJ2-5, the complete variable domain is KAGVTQTPRYLIKTRGQQVTLSCSPISGHRSVSWYQQTPGQGLQFLFEYFSETQRNKGNFPGRFSGRQFSNSRSEMNVSTLELGDSALYLCASYLGAGEETQYFGPGTRLLVL.

The chain recombines TRBV7-9 with TRBJ2-3; D is ambiguous. The CDR3 consists of 13 residues. The V gene's germline CDR1 is SEHNR and CDR2 FQNEAQ (reference sequence). Between the trimmed V and J ends, which lost 6 bases and 0 bases, there was a span of 7 bases. CDR3 nucleotides: TGTGCCAGCAGACCCACTAGCACAGATACGCAGTATTTT. Amino acids: CASRPTSTDTQYF.

The chain carries TRBV7-2 and TRBJ2-2, with D possibly TRBD1 on 6 matching bases. The CDR3 contains 14 residues. The V and J ends lost 2 bases and 7 bases respectively, with 11 bases between them. Germline values: CDR1 SGHTA, CDR2 FQGNSA. The CDR3 DNA sequence: TGTGCCAGCAGCTTAATAGGGGGTGGCGGGGAGCTGTTTTTT. This codes for CASSLIGGGGELFF.

The chain carries TRBV19 and TRBJ2-1; D ambiguous. The CDR3 covers 12 residues. V lost 3 bases and J 6 bases, leaving 6 bases between the germline ends. Germline assignment: CDR1 LNHDA and CDR2 SQIVND (reference sequence). CDR3 coding DNA: TGTGCCAGTAGTATCGGTAGCAATGAGCAGTTCTTC. As protein: CASSIGSNEQFF.

This clone was recorded a few times. The chain's CDR3 is CASSPWSGQPQHF. CDR3 bases: TGTGCCAGCAGTCCTTGGAGTGGTCAGCCCCAGCATTTT. The V gene is TRBV6-6, the J gene TRBJ1-5, with no clear D. The V gene lost 5 bases and the J gene lost 6 bases, with 11 bases spanning the gap. Looked up from germline, CDR1 is MNHNY and CDR2 is SVGAGI (reference sequence). This CDR3 has 13 amino acids.

This clone came up a few times. The chain links TRBV10-2 to TRBJ2-7, with D possibly matching TRBD2 (5 bases). Trimming left V 2 bases short and J 6 bases short, with 5 bases between. Germline CDR1 reads WSHSY; CDR2 reads SAAADI. This CDR3 contains 11 residues. The CDR3 is CASSEGGEQYF. The CDR3 bases are TGCGCCAGCAGTGAGGGAGGCGAGCAGTACTTC.

The rearrangement links TRBV6-5 to TRBJ1-5; a possible D gene is TRBD1 (6 bases). V dropped 2 bases and J dropped 5 bases, with 10 bases sitting between them. In germline, CDR1 is MNHEY, CDR2 SVGAGI. This CDR3 has 14 residues. The CDR3 region is CASSYLPGDQPQHF. In DNA form, the CDR3 reads TGTGCCAGCAGTTACCTGCCAGGGGATCAGCCCCAGCATTTT.

The chain couples TRBV13 to TRBJ2-7; a weak D match, TRBD2 (6 bases). V dropped 4 bases and J dropped 6 bases, with 16 bases sitting between them. In germline, CDR1 is PRHDT, CDR2 FYEKMQ (reference sequence). The CDR3 extends over 14 amino acids. CDR3 bases: TGTGCCAGCAGCTCTAGGAGAGGGAGGCTCGAGCAGTACTTC. It codes for CASSSRRGRLEQYF. Full variable domain (missing parts from reference TRBV13 and TRBJ2-7): AAGVIQSPRHLIKEKRETATLKCYPIPRHDTVYWYQQGPGQDPQFLISFYEKMQSDKGSIPDRFSAQQFSDYHSELNMSSLELGDSALYFCASSSRRGRLEQYFGPGTRLTVT.

V and J are TRBV7-9 and TRBJ1-4, with 12 bases fitting TRBD1. The germline CDR1 and CDR2 sequences are SEHNR and FQNEAQ (reference sequence). CDR3 length: 16 residues. V lost 2 bases, J lost 8 bases, and 6 bases stayed unmatched. CDR3 in amino acids: CASSLYRGQGAEKLFF. CDR3 nucleotide sequence: TGTGCCAGCAGCTTATATCGGGGACAGGGGGCGGAAAAACTGTTTTTT.

The chain uses TRBV2 and TRBJ2-1; D is perhaps TRBD1 (6 bases). Germline V gene sequence: CDR1 SNHLY, CDR2 FYNNEI. Deletions cut 3 bases from V and 8 bases from J, with 26 bases between. The CDR3 totals 18 residues. This chain's CDR3 is CASSDDEDSMPIMDEQFF. The DNA for the CDR3 is TGTGCCAGCAGTGATGACGAGGACAGTATGCCGATAATGGATGAGCAGTTCTTC.

V is TRBV5-8 and J is TRBJ1-2, with TRBD1 matching over 7 bases. The V gene end was trimmed by 2 bases and the J gene end by 4 bases; junction bases not matched to a gene: 8. CDR1 and CDR2 (germline): SGHTS, YDEGEE. This CDR3 contains 15 residues. CDR3: CASSFDRENVYGYTF. The CDR3 DNA sequence: TGTGCCAGCAGCTTTGACAGGGAGAATGTCTATGGCTACACCTTC.

The chain carries TRBV7-8 and TRBJ2-3, with 11 bases identical to TRBD2. Per the germline V gene, CDR1 is SGHVS and CDR2 is FQNEAQ. Unmatched junction bases numbered 8, after V lost 4 bases and J lost 5 bases. The CDR3 covers 16 residues. CDR3 coding DNA: TGTGCCAGCAGCTACTATAGCGGGGGGGACGGAGATACGCAGTATTTT. This codes for CASSYYSGGDGDTQYF.

This clone came up once. The genes are TRBV11-3 and TRBJ2-1; weak D call: TRBD2 (5 bases). Germline CDR1 is SGHNT and CDR2 is YENEEA. The CDR3 spans 17 residues. The V gene lost 5 bases and the J gene lost 0 bases, with 17 bases spanning the gap. The CDR3 DNA is TGTGCCAGCAGCATCGCTTTTGGTGCGGGCTCCTACAATGAGCAGTTCTTC. Translating it yields CASSIAFGAGSYNEQFF. Full variable domain (remainder filled in from reference TRBV11-3 and TRBJ2-1): EAGVVQSPRYKIIEKKQPVAFWCNPISGHNTLYWYLQNLGQGPELLIRYENEEAVDDSQLPKDRFSAERLKGVDSTLKIQPAELGDSAVYLCASSIAFGAGSYNEQFFGPGTRLTVL.

The V gene is TRBV9, the J gene TRBJ1-2; D possibly corresponds to TRBD1 (6 bases). Trimming took off 0 bases at V and 8 bases at J, with 14 bases between the two ends. This CDR3 has 14 amino acids. Germline V gene sequence: CDR1 SGDLS, CDR2 YYNGEE. The CDR3: CASSVDRGARGYTF. CDR3 bases: TGTGCCAGCAGCGTAGATCGGGGGGCGCGGGGCTACACCTTC.

The chain recombines TRBV19 with TRBJ1-2; tentatively, D is TRBD1 (5 bases). Trimming shortened V by 9 bases and J by 5 bases, and 22 bases separated the two germline ends. The germline V gene has CDR1 LNHDA and CDR2 SQIVND (reference sequence). CDR3 length equals 15 residues. The CDR3, as DNA: TGTGCCAGCGCAAATGAAGGGAGCGGGGGATATGGCTACACCTTC. Residues: CASANEGSGGYGYTF.

The V gene is TRBV4-1, the J gene TRBJ2-1; D possibly corresponds to TRBD2 (6 bases). Trimming removed 4 bases at V and 4 bases at J, with 14 bases between. The length of the CDR3 is 15 residues. Per the germline V gene, CDR1 is MGHRA and CDR2 is YSYEKL. CDR3 nucleotides: TGCGCCAGCAGCCCCCAGGAGGGTGTTTACAATGAGCAGTTCTTC. Encoded protein: CASSPQEGVYNEQFF.